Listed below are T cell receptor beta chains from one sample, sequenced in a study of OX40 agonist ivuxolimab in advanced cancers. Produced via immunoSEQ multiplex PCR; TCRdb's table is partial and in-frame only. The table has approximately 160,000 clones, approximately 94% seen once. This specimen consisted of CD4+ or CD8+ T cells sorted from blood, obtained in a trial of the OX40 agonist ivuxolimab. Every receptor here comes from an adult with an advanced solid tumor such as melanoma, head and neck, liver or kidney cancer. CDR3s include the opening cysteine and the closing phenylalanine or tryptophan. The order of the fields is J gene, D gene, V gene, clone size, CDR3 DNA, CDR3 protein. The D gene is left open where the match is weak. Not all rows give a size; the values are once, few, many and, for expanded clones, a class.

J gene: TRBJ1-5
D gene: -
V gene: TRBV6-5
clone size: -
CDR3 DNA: TGTGCCAGCAGCCCCAACAGGGTAGACCAGCCCCAGCATTTT
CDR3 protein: CASSPNRVDQPQHF

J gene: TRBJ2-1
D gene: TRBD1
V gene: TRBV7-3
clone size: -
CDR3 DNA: TGTGCCAGCAGCATTCCGGGACAGGGACAGTTCTTC
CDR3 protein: CASSIPGQGQFF

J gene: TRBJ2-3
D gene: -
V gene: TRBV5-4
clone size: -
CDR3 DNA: TGTGCCAGCAGCTTGTTGTTGGGAGGCCCAGATACGCAGTATTTT
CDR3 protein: CASSLLLGGPDTQYF

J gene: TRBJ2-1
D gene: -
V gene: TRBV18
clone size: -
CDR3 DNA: TGTGCCAGCCTACTAACAGAAGTATACAATGAGCAGTTCTTC
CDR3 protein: CASLLTEVYNEQFF

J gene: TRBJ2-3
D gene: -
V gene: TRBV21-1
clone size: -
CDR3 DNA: TGTGCCAGCAGCGTAGGACAGGGAGGTACGGAGTATTTT
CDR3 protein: CASSVGQGGTEYF

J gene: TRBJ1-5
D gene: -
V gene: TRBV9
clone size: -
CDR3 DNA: TGTGCCAGCAGCGTGGACTCTTATAGCAATCAGCCCCAGCATTTT
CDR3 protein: CASSVDSYSNQPQHF

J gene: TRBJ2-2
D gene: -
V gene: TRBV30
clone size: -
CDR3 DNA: TGTGCCTGGAGGCGACTCGGGGAGCTGTTTTTT
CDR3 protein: CAWRRLGELFF

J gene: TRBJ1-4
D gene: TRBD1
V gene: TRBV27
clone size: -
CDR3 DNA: TGTGCCAGCAGGACAGGGTGGAATGAAAAACTGTTTTTT
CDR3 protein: CASRTGWNEKLFF

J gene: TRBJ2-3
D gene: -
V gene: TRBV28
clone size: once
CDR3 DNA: TGTGCCAGCAGTTTGGAACGGATCCGCCCTAAAGATACGCAGTATTTT
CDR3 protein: CASSLERIRPKDTQYF

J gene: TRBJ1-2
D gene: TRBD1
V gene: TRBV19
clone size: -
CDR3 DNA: TGTGCCAGTAGGGATCTGACAGGGGTCGGGTATGGCTACACCTTC
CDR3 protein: CASRDLTGVGYGYTF

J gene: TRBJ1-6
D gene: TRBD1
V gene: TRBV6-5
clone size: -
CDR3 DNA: TGTGCCAGCAGTTACTCGATGGGTACAGGGGATTCACCCCTCCACTTT
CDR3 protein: CASSYSMGTGDSPLHF

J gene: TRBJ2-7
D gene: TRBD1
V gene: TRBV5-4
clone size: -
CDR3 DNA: TGTGCCAGCAGCGACCGACAGGGTCGGTTCGAGCAGTACTTC
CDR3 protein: CASSDRQGRFEQYF

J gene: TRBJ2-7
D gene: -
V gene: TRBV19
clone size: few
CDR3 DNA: TGTGCCAGTAGTCCTGGTCACGAGCAGTACTTC
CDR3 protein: CASSPGHEQYF

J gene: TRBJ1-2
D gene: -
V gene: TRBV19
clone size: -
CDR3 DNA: TGTGCCAGTGATCAGTATCCTAACTATGGCTACACCTTC
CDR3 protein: CASDQYPNYGYTF

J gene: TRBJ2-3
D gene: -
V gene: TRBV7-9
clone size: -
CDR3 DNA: TGTGCCAGCAGCTTAGTTGGCGGAATCACAGATACGCAGTATTTT
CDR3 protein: CASSLVGGITDTQYF

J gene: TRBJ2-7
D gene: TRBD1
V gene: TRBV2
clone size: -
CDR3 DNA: TGTGCCAGCAGTGGACCGGACAGGGCCTACGAGCAGTACTTC
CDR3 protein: CASSGPDRAYEQYF

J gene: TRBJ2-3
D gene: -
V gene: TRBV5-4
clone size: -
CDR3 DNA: TGTGCCAGCAGCTTATCTTTTGCTAACACAGATACGCAGTATTTT
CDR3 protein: CASSLSFANTDTQYF

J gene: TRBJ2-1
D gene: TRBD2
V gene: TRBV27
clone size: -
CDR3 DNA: TGTGCCAGCAGTTTCTTTCCGACTAGCGGGAGGTCAAATGAGCAGTTCTTC
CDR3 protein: CASSFFPTSGRSNEQFF

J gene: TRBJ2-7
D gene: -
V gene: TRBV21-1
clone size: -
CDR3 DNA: TGTGCCAGCAGCAGCCAGACGGGCAAACCCGGGAGGGACTACGAGCAGTACTTC
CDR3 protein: CASSSQTGKPGRDYEQYF

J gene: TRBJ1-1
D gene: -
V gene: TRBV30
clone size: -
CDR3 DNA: TGTGCCTGGAGTGCAGACAGACATAAAACTGAAGCTTTCTTT
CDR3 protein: CAWSADRHKTEAFF

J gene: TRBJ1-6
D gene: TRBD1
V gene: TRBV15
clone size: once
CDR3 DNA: TGTGCCACCAGCTCTATTAGGGGACAGGGAGAGTCCTATAATTCACCCCTCCACTTT
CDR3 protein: CATSSIRGQGESYNSPLHF

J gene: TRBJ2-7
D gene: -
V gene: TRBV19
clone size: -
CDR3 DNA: TGTGCCAGTAGTATGGGAGGGGGAAGGAGCTCCTACGAGCAGTACTTC
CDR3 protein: CASSMGGGRSSYEQYF

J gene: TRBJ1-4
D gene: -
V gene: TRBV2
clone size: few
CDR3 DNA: TGTGCCAGCACCTCCCCGAGAGGGCAAAGAACTAATGAAAAACTGTTTTTT
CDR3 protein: CASTSPRGQRTNEKLFF

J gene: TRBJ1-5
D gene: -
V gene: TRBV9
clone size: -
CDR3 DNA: TGTGCCAGCAGCGTAGGGGATCTCCAAAATCAGCCCCAGCATTTT
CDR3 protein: CASSVGDLQNQPQHF

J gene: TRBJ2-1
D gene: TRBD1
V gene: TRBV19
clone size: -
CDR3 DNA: TGTGCCAGACGCCCGTCGGACAGGGGGCTCTATGAGCAGTTCTTC
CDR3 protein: CARRPSDRGLYEQFF

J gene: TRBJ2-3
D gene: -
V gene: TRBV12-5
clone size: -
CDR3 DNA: TGTGCTAGTGGTTTGACTCTAGATACGCAGTATTTT
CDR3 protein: CASGLTLDTQYF

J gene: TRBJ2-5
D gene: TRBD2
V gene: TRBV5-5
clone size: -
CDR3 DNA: TGTGCCAGCAGCTTGACCCGACTAGCGGGTCAAGAGACCCAGTACTTC
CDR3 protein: CASSLTRLAGQETQYF

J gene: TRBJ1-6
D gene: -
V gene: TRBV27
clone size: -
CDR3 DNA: TGTGCCAGCAGCTCGGACTTTGATTCACCCCTCCACTTT
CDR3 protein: CASSSDFDSPLHF

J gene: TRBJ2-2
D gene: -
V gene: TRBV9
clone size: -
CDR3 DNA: TGTGCCAGCACCCCGGGCAGGGCGAACACCGGGGAGCTGTTTTTT
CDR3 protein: CASTPGRANTGELFF

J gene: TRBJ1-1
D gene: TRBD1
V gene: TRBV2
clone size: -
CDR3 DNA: TGTGCCAGCAGTCACCTCCGGGACAGGAACACTGAAGCTTTCTTT
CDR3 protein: CASSHLRDRNTEAFF

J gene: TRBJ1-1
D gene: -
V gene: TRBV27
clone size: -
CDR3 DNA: TGTGCCAGCAGTTTAGGGGGTAGTAACACTGAAGCTTTCTTT
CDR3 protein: CASSLGGSNTEAFF

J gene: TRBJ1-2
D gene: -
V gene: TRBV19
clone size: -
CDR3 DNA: TGTGCCAGTAGTATAGCCGCGGTCCAATACTATGGCTACACCTTC
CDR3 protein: CASSIAAVQYYGYTF